Listed below are T cell receptor beta chains from one sample, sequenced in a study of T-cell reconstitution after alpha-beta-depleted transplantation in children. In TCRdb, the PCR reads were re-called with MiXCR into one record per CDR3 protein. The sample has some 500,000 distinct CDR3 sequences; around 19% are singletons. Sequencing was performed on PBMCs from the stem cell graft donor, taken from the stem cell graft. The receptors come from a human donor who donated a stem cell graft to a child with acute lymphoblastic leukemia. CDR3s include the opening cysteine and the closing phenylalanine or tryptophan. The order of the fields is CDR3 protein, J gene, V gene, CDR3 length, clone size. Clone size is shown for a subset of rows, as once, few, many or a class of expanded clone.

CASARRERAGNEQFF | TRBJ2-1 | TRBV12-3/TRBV12-4 | 15 | .
CASSERRLAGGGANVLTF | TRBJ2-6 | TRBV25-1 | 18 | few
CASSLKNGHRESYTF | TRBJ1-2 | TRBV25-1 | 15 | .
CASSLYTVSYEQYF | TRBJ2-7 | TRBV5-6 | 14 | few
CASSLTHYGYTF | TRBJ1-2 | TRBV5-1 | 12 | many
CASSTLQGRTEAFF | TRBJ1-1 | TRBV6-1 | 14 | few
CASSPHGERNEQYF | TRBJ2-7 | TRBV9 | 14 | .
CSVERTSNYGYTF | TRBJ1-2 | TRBV29-1 | 13 | few
CASSQGRLLRLENNEQFF | TRBJ2-1 | TRBV4-2 | 18 | .
CASSFENQPQHF | TRBJ1-5 | TRBV27 | 12 | .
CASSRGQGDQPQHF | TRBJ1-5 | TRBV6-1 | 14 | .
CASSVTSGLYNEQFF | TRBJ2-1 | TRBV9 | 15 | .
CASSIWTSGTDNEQFF | TRBJ2-1 | TRBV7-2 | 16 | few
CASSIGVEAFF | TRBJ1-1 | TRBV12-3/TRBV12-4 | 11 | few
CASSQNVFVATEEAFF | TRBJ1-1 | TRBV7-9 | 16 | few
CASSYVETEAFF | TRBJ1-1 | TRBV6-6 | 12 | few